Below are 17 T cell receptor beta chains sequenced from a single sample in a study of blood T cell repertoires in COVID-19. Here immunoSEQ multiplex PCR was the method, and the copy in TCRdb shows in-frame clones only, minus some. Seen here are about 130,000 clones, 90% observed once, and the top ten hold approximately 5%. Sequencing was carried out using peripheral blood. The source is a man in his sixties with COVID-19, enrolled during active disease.

The chain uses TRBV5-1 and TRBJ1-4; 7 nucleotides align to TRBD1. The CDR3 runs 14 residues. Germline V gene data show CDR1 as SGHRS and CDR2 as YFSETQ. The J segment lost 8 bases and the V segment lost 4 bases, leaving 8 bases of the junction unmatched. The CDR3 nucleotides read TGCGCCAGCAGCCCCGGGACAGAGGGAGAAAAACTGTTTTTT. Encoded protein: CASSPGTEGEKLFF.

The chain couples TRBV29-1 to TRBJ1-6; the match to TRBD1 covers 7 bases. The CDR3 is 13 residues long. Losses at the gene ends were 7 bases for V and 5 bases for J; bases not matched to a gene: 5. Germline lookup yields CDR1 SQVTM and CDR2 ANQGSEA. In nucleotides, the CDR3 is TGCAGCGCCGGGACAGCGAATAATTCACCCCTCCACTTT. As protein: CSAGTANNSPLHF.

The rearrangement joins TRBV19 to TRBJ2-5, with D tentatively TRBD2 (7 bases). The V gene's germline CDR1 is LNHDA and CDR2 SQIVND (reference sequence). Trimming took off 7 bases at V and 5 bases at J, with 17 bases between the two ends. The CDR3 is made up of 14 amino acids. CDR3 in amino acids: CASTPLGGGETQYF. CDR3 DNA sequence: TGTGCCAGTACCCCCCTGGGGGGGGGCGAGACCCAGTACTTC.

The chain couples TRBV19 to TRBJ2-1, with D possibly matching TRBD2 (5 bases). The ends were cut back, 3 bases at V and 10 bases at J, with 13 bases in the middle. Germline V gene data show CDR1 as LNHDA and CDR2 as SQIVND (reference sequence). This CDR3 is 13 amino acids long. The CDR3 here is CASSIGWEREQFF. CDR3 DNA: TGTGCCAGTAGTATCGGTTGGGAGCGAGAGCAGTTCTTC.

V usage is TRBV7-9 and J usage is TRBJ2-7; 10 nucleotides agree with TRBD1. CDR3 length equals 14 residues. Germline CDR1 reads SEHNR; CDR2 reads FQNEAQ (reference sequence). J gave up 4 bases and V 5 bases, and 5 bases lay outside the gene matches. The CDR3 DNA reads TGTGCCAGCAGCCAGGACAGGGGGTGGTACGAGCAGTACTTC. It encodes CASSQDRGWYEQYF. Supplemented by reference TRBV7-9 and TRBJ2-7, the full variable domain reads DTGVSQNPRHKITKRGQNVTFRCDPISEHNRLYWYRQTLGQGPEFLTYFQNEAQLEKSRLLSDRFSAERPKGSFSTLEIQRTEQGDSAMYLCASSQDRGWYEQYFGPGTRLTVT.

A single count supports this clone. CDR3 protein: CASLPGTGFNEQFF. CDR3 DNA sequence: TGTGCCAGCCTTCCCGGGACAGGCTTCAATGAGCAGTTCTTC. This chain links TRBV6-5 with TRBJ2-1; TRBD1 agrees at 8 bases. Germline V CDR1 and CDR2: MNHEY, SVGAGI. The CDR3 length is 14 residues. V shed 8 bases, J shed 6 bases, and the junction held 9 bases outside the gene matches.

The CDR3 nucleotides are TGTGCCAGCAGCCGAGCCGGGACAGGGGCCTACAATGAGCAGTTCTTC. Its translation is CASSRAGTGAYNEQFF. The chain links TRBV3-1 (or the pseudogene TRBV3-2) to TRBJ2-1, with 10 bases fitting TRBD1. Per the germline V gene, CDR1 is LGHDT and CDR2 is YNNKEL (reference sequence). J lost 2 bases, V lost 4 bases, and 5 bases had no gene match. The CDR3 consists of 16 residues.

The V and J genes are TRBV11-2 and TRBJ1-2; perhaps TRBD1 as D (5 bases). This CDR3 contains 14 residues. Trimming removed 0 bases at V and 6 bases at J, with 11 bases between. In germline, CDR1 is SGHAT, CDR2 FQNNGV. In DNA form, the CDR3 reads TGTGCCAGCAGCTTAGAACGGGGGTTGGATGGCTACACCTTC. It specifies CASSLERGLDGYTF.

The chain recombines TRBV6-5 with TRBJ2-3, with TRBD2 as a possible D gene (5 bases). Per the germline V gene, CDR1 is MNHEY and CDR2 is SVGAGI. V gave up 2 bases and J gave up 11 bases, with 14 bases separating them. The CDR3 runs 13 residues. CDR3 nucleotides: TGTGCCAGCAGTTACGGACGGGCAGGACTGCAGTATTTT. Encoded protein: CASSYGRAGLQYF.

This chain connects TRBV7-2 to TRBJ1-2; 7 nucleotides agree with TRBD1. The CDR3 has 15 amino acids. Germline V gene sequence: CDR1 SGHTA, CDR2 FQGNSA. The V gene end was trimmed by 5 bases and the J gene end by 5 bases; junction bases not matched to a gene: 11. CDR3 DNA: TGTGCCAGCAGCCACGACAGGGCCCCGAAATATGGCTACACCTTC. This gives the protein CASSHDRAPKYGYTF.

The V gene is TRBV12-3 or TRBV12-4, the J gene TRBJ1-4, with D perhaps matching TRBD1 (5 bases). V dropped 6 bases and J dropped 5 bases, with 10 bases sitting between them. This CDR3 spans 13 amino acids. The CDR3 DNA reads as TGTGCCAGCAGAATTTCAGGGAATGAAAAACTGTTTTTT. Translation gives CASRISGNEKLFF.

The rearrangement links TRBV24-1 to TRBJ1-2; D is perhaps TRBD1 (5 bases). With 1 base removed from V and 7 bases from J, the gap between germline ends came to 9 bases. Germline assignment: CDR1 KGHDR and CDR2 SFDVKD. This CDR3 spans 13 amino acids. CDR3 loop: CATSDFQGRGYTF. The CDR3, as DNA: TGTGCCACCAGTGATTTCCAGGGTCGTGGCTACACCTTC.

In this sample, this clone turned up a few times. The V and J genes are TRBV4-1 and TRBJ1-2; TRBD1 might be the D (6 bases). Trimming cost V 6 bases and J 2 bases, with 16 bases left between them. Germline V gene data show CDR1 as MGHRA and CDR2 as YSYEKL. This CDR3 contains 15 residues. This CDR3 reads CASSAYRASNYGYTF. The CDR3 DNA is TGCGCCAGCAGTGCCTACAGGGCCTCGAACTATGGCTACACCTTC.

This clone has only a few counts. The chain couples TRBV16 to TRBJ2-1; 8 bases line up with TRBD1. Trimming took 3 bases from V and 5 from J; bases not matched to a gene: 9. Germline-derived CDR1 and CDR2 are KGHSY and FQNENV. CDR3 length: 16 residues. The CDR3 is CASSHPADRVHNEQFF. CDR3 nucleotide sequence: TGTGCCAGCAGCCACCCAGCGGACAGGGTCCACAATGAGCAGTTCTTC.

This chain uses TRBV3-1 (or the pseudogene TRBV3-2) with TRBJ2-7, with TRBD1 matching over 7 bases. Per the germline V gene, CDR1 is LGHDT and CDR2 is YNNKEL (reference sequence). V shed 0 bases and J 4 bases; nucleotides not matched to a gene: 12. There are 17 residues in the CDR3. The CDR3 DNA reads TGTGCCAGCAGCCAAGAAGAAAAGGGGCAGGGGGTATACGAGCAGTACTTC. Protein sequence: CASSQEEKGQGVYEQYF.

V and J are TRBV12-5 and TRBJ2-4; D is unresolved. This CDR3 has 15 residues. Germline CDR1 is LGHNT and CDR2 is FRNRAP. Trimming removed 0 bases from V and 5 bases from J, with 11 bases in between. The CDR3, as DNA: TGTGCTAGTGGTTTGGTACTCGGCGGAGAAAACATTCAGTACTTC. As protein: CASGLVLGGENIQYF.

V and J are TRBV7-9 and TRBJ2-1, with 7 bases aligning to TRBD2. This CDR3 is built from 13 residues. CDR1 and CDR2 (germline): SEHNR, FQNEAQ (reference sequence). J lost 14 bases, V lost 5 bases, and 12 bases had no gene match. The CDR3 reads CASSLTERDGEFF. CDR3 bases: TGTGCCAGCAGCCTTACTGAGCGGGACGGGGAGTTCTTC.